The following is a T cell receptor (beta chain) sequence with its context. What it binds is unknown. These data come from a study of cytotoxic CD8 clonotypes in ibrutinib-treated CLL. Overall study context: The authors obtained response samples at a median of around eleven months of treatment, range 6 to 36.

Profiled with immunoSEQ multiplex PCR; TCRdb holds only in-frame clones, not every one. The table lists 50,000 to 70,000 clones, 54% of them singletons. Study observations and caveats: Sampling times differed between sustained-remission and progressing patients.

Trimming took 1 base from V and 2 from J, leaving 14 bases between them. Germline V CDR1 and CDR2: SGDLS, YYNGEE. The CDR3 runs 16 residues. Source: PBMCs, taken at disease progression, from a patient treated with ibrutinib. The sequence was collected from a human donor with chronic lymphocytic leukemia. The rearrangement uses TRBV9 and TRBJ2-3; D might be TRBD1 or TRBD2, each matching 5 bases. CDR3: CASSVTGTHPTDTQYF. The DNA for the CDR3 is TGTGCCAGCAGCGTAACCGGGACCCATCCCACAGATACGCAGTATTTT.